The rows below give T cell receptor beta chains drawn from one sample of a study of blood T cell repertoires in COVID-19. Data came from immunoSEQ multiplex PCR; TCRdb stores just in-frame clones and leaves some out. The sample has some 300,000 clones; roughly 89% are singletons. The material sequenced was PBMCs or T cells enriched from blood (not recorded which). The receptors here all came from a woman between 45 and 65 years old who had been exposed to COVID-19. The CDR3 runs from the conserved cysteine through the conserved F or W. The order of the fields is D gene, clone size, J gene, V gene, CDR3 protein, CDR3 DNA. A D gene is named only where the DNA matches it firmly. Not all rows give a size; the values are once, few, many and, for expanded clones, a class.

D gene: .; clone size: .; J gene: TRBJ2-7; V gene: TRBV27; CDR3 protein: CASSSRGTDPEQYF; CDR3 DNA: TGTGCCAGCAGTTCACGAGGTACCGATCCCGAGCAGTACTTC
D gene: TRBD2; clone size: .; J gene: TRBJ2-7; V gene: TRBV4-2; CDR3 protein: CASSQLTTSGGYEQYF; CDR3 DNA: TGTGCCAGCAGCCAATTAACTACTAGCGGGGGTTACGAGCAGTACTTC
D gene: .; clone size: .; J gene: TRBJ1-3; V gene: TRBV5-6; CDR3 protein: CASSFLGNTIYF; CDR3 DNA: TGTGCCAGCAGCTTTCTTGGAAACACCATATATTTT
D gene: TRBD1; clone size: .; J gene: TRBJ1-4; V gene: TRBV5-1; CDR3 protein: CASSRTGFEKLFF; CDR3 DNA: TGCGCCAGCAGCCGGACAGGGTTTGAAAAACTGTTTTTT
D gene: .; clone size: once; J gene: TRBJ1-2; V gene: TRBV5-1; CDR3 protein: CASSLGQGNGYTF; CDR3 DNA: TGCGCCAGCAGCTTGGGGCAGGGGAATGGCTACACCTTC
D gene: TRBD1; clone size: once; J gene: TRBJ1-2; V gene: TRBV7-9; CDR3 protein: CASSSPETGGEDYTF; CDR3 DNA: TGTGCCAGCAGCTCCCCGGAGACAGGGGGTGAAGACTACACCTTC
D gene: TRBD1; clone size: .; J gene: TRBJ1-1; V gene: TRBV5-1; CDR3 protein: CASSWGQGYTEAFF; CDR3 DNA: TGCGCCAGCAGCTGGGGACAGGGGTACACTGAAGCTTTCTTT
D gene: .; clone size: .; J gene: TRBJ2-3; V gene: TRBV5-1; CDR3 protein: CASSLSVSTDTQYF; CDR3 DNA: TGCGCCAGCAGCCTTAGCGTTAGCACAGATACGCAGTATTTT
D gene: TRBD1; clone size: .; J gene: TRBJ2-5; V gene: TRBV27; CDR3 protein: CASSLSRTGRGRETQYF; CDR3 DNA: TGTGCCAGCAGTTTATCGAGGACAGGGCGGGGTAGGGAGACCCAGTACTTC
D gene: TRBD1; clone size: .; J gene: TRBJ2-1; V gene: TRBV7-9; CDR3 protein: CASSFGTGVSNEQFF; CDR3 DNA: TGTGCCAGCAGCTTCGGGACAGGGGTCTCCAATGAGCAGTTCTTC
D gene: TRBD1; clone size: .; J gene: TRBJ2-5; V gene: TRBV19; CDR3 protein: CASSITGGKETQYF; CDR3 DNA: TGTGCCAGTAGTATTACAGGGGGCAAGGAGACCCAGTACTTC
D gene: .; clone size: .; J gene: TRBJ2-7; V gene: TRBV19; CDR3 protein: CASSILPRQGFRFEQYF; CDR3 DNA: TGTGCCAGTAGTATCCTCCCTCGGCAGGGATTTCGTTTCGAGCAGTACTTC
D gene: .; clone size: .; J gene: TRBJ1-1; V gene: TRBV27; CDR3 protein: CASSLSRVLVTEAFF; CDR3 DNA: TGTGCCAGCAGTTTAAGCAGGGTCTTAGTCACTGAAGCTTTCTTT
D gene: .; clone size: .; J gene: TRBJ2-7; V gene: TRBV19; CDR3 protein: CASSISRGYEQYF; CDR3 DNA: TGTGCCAGTAGTATATCCAGGGGTTACGAGCAGTACTTC
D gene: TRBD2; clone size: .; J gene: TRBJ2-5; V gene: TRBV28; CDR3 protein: CASSLLAGRQETQYF; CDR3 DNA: TGTGCCAGCAGTTTATTAGCGGGGAGACAAGAGACCCAGTACTTC
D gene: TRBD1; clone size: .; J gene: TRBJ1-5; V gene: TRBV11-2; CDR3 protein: CASSQDRARPQHF; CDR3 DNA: TGTGCCAGCAGCCAGGACAGGGCTCGGCCCCAGCATTTT
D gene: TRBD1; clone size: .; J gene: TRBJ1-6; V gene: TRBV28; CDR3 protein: CASSSDTGVGNSPLHF; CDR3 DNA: TGTGCCAGCAGTTCTGACACAGGGGTCGGAAATTCACCCCTCCACTTT
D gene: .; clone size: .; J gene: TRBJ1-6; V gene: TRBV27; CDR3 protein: CASSFRQPNSPLHF; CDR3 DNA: TGTGCCAGCAGTTTTCGACAACCTAATTCACCCCTCCACTTT
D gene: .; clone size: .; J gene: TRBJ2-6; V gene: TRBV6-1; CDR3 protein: CASSEARTAGANVLTF; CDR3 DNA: TGTGCCAGCAGTGAAGCGAGGACAGCTGGGGCCAACGTCCTGACTTTC
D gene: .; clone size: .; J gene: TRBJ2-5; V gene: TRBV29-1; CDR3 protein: CSGAGDNQETQYF; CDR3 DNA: TGCAGCGGGGCAGGGGACAACCAAGAGACCCAGTACTTC
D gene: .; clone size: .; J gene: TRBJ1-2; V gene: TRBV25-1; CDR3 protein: CASSEGQGSTGYTF; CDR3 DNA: TGTGCCAGCAGTGAAGGTCAGGGGTCCACTGGCTACACCTTC
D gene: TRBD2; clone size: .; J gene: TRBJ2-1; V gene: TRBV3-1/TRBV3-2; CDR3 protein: CASSSAGRKNNEQFF; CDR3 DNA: TGTGCCAGCAGCTCAGCGGGGAGGAAGAACAATGAGCAGTTCTTC
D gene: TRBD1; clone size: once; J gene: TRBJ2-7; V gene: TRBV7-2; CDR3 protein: CASSPGTGARYEQYF; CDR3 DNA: TGTGCCAGCAGCCCGGGGACAGGGGCGCGCTACGAGCAGTACTTC
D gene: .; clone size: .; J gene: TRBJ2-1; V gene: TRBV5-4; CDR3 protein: CASSPGGGGDYNEQFF; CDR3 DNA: TGTGCCAGCAGCCCCGGGGGTGGAGGGGACTACAATGAGCAGTTCTTC
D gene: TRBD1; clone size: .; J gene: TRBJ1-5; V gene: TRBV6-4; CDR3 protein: CASSVSGGNNQPQHF; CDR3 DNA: TGTGCCAGCAGTGTTTCAGGGGGAAATAATCAGCCCCAGCATTTT
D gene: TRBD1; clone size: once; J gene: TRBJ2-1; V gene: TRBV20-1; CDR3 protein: CSASSGQLGNEQFF; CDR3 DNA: TGCAGTGCTAGTTCGGGACAGTTAGGCAATGAGCAGTTCTTC
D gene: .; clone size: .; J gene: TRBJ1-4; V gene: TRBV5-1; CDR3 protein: CASSLGGGTNEKLFF; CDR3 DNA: TGCGCCAGCAGCTTGGGCGGAGGAACTAATGAAAAACTGTTTTTT
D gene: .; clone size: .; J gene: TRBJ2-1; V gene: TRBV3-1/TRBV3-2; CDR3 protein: CASSQDLVTAGEQFF; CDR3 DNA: TGTGCCAGCAGCCAAGATCTAGTTACCGCGGGTGAGCAGTTCTTC
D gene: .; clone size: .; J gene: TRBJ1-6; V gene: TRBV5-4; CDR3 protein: CASSLRADNSPLHF; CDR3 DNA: TGTGCCAGCAGCTTGAGAGCCGATAATTCACCCCTCCACTTT
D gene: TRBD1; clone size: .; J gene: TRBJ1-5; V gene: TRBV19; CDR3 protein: CASNPQGNPNQPQHF; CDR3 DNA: TGTGCCAGCAACCCACAGGGGAACCCCAATCAGCCCCAGCATTTT
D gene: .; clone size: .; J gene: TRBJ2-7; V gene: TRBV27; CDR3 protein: CASSQGGYEQYF; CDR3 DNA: TGTGCCAGCTCGCAGGGTGGCTACGAGCAGTACTTC
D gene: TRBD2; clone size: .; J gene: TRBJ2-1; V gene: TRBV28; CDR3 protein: CASTVPGLWNEQFF; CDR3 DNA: TGTGCCAGCACCGTACCGGGACTATGGAATGAGCAGTTCTTC
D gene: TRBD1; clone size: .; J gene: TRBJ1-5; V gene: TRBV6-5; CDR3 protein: CASRRDSSNQPQHF; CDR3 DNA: TGTGCCAGCAGGCGGGACAGTAGCAATCAGCCCCAGCATTTT
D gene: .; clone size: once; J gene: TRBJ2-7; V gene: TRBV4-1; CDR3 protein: CASSQEWRNYEQYF; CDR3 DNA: TGCGCCAGCAGCCAAGAATGGAGGAACTACGAGCAGTACTTC